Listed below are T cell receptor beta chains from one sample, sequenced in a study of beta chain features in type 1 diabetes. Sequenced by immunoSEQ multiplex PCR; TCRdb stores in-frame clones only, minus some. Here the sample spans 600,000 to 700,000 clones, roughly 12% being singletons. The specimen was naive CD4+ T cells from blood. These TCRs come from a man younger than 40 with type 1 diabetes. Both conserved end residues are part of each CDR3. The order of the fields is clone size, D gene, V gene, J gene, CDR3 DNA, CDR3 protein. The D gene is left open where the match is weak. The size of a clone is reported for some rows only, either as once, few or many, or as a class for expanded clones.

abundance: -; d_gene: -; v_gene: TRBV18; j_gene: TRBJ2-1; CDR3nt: TGTGCCAGCTCGCTTCTAGCAGGTGACTCCTACAATGAGCAGTTCTTC; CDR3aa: CASSLLAGDSYNEQFF
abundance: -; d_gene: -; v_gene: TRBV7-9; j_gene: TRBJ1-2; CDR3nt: TGTGCCAGCAGCCCGGACCTTTTAGGGTTCCGCCAAGACTATGGCTACACCTTC; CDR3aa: CASSPDLLGFRQDYGYTF
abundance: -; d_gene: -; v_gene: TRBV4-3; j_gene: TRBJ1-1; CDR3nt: TGCGCCAGCAGCCATCACTCTAGGGCCGGTGAAGCTTTCTTT; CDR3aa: CASSHHSRAGEAFF
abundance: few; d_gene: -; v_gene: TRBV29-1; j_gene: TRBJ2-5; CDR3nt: TGCAGCGTTTACGGCGCCCAAGAGACCCAGTACTTC; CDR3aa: CSVYGAQETQYF
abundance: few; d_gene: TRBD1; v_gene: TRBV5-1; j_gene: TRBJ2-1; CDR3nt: TGCGCCAGCAGTCTGACAGGGGCCCCCTACAATGAGCAGTTCTTC; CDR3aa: CASSLTGAPYNEQFF
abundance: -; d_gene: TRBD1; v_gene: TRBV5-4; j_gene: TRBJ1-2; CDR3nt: TGTGCCAGCAGCTACCAACAGGGGGCGAATGGCTACACCTTC; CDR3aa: CASSYQQGANGYTF
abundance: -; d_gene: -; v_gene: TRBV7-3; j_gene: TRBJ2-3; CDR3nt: TGTGCCAGCAGCTTGGCTAGCGTCGGCACAGATACGCAGTATTTT; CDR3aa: CASSLASVGTDTQYF
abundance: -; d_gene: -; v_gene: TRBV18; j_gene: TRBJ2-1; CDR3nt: TGTGCCAGCTCAAACTACAATGAGCAGTTCTTC; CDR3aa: CASSNYNEQFF
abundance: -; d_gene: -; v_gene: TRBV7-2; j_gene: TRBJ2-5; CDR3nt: TGTGCCAGCAGCGCCGGGACCCAAGAGACCCAGTACTTC; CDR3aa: CASSAGTQETQYF
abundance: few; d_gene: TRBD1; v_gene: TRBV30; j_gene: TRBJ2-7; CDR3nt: TGTGCCTGGCATGGTAGGGACAGGGCATCCGTGCAGTACTTC; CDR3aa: CAWHGRDRASVQYF
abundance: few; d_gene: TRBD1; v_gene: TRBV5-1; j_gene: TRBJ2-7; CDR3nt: TGCGCCAGCAGCACGGGACAGGAGATCTACGAGCAGTACTTC; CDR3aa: CASSTGQEIYEQYF
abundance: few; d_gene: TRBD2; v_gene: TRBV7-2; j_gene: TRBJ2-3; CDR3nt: TGTGCCAGCAGCTCCTTGGGACTATATACGCAGTATTTT; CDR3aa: CASSSLGLYTQYF
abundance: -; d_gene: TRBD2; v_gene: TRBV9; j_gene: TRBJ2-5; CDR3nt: TGTGCCAGCAGTGACGGGACTAGCGGGGGGTTCCAAGAGACCCAGTACTTC; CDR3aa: CASSDGTSGGFQETQYF
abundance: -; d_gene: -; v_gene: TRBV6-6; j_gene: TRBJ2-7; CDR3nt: TGTGCCAGCAGTGGCGAGGAATACGAGCAGTACTTC; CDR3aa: CASSGEEYEQYF
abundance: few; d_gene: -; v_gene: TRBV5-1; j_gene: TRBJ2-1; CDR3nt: TGCGCCAGCAGCCCGACAGTGGTCTTCTACAATGAGCAGTTCTTC; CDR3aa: CASSPTVVFYNEQFF
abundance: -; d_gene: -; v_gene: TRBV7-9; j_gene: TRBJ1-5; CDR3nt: TGTGCCAGCAGCCCCTCTGGGGGTAATCAGCCCCAGCATTTT; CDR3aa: CASSPSGGNQPQHF
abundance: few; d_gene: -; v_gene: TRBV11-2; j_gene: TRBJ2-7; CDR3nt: TGTGCCAGCAGCTTGTGGCCGAGCTCCTACGAGCAGTACTTC; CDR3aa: CASSLWPSSYEQYF
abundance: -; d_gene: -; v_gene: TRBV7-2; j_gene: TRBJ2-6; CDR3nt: TGTGCCAGCAGCTTAGTTCACCGGGGCTTCTCTGGGGCCAACGTCCTGACTTTC; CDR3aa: CASSLVHRGFSGANVLTF
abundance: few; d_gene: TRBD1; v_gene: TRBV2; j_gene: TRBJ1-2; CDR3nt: TGTGCCAGCAATCCGGGACAGGGCTATGGCTACACCTTC; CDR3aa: CASNPGQGYGYTF
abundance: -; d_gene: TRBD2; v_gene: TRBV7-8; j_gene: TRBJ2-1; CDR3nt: TGTGCCAGCAGCTTAGTAGCGGGGAACAATGAGCAGTTCTTC; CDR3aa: CASSLVAGNNEQFF
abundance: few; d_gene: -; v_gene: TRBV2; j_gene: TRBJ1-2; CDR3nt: TGTGCCAGCAGTGGCTACCAGAGAAACTATGGCTACACCTTC; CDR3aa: CASSGYQRNYGYTF
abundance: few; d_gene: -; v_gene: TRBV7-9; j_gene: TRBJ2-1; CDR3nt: TGTGCCAGCAGCGCCCGGGGACCGGTACCCTCTGAGCAGTTCTTC; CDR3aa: CASSARGPVPSEQFF
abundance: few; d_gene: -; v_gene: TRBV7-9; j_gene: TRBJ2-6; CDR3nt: TGTGCCAGCAGCTCAACCGACGGGGGCAAGTCTGGGGCCAACGTCCTGACTTTC; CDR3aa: CASSSTDGGKSGANVLTF
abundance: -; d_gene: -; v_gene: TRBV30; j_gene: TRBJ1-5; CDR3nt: TGTGCCTCCTCCAACCGGGGCTGGGAACAGCCCCAGCATTTT; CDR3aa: CASSNRGWEQPQHF
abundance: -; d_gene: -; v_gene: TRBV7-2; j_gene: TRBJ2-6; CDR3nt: TGTGCCAGCAGCTCCCCACGCTTGGGGGCCAACGTCCTGACTTTC; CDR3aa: CASSSPRLGANVLTF
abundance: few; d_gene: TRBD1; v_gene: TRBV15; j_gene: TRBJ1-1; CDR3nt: TGTGCCACCAGCACCAAAGGGACAGGTGAAGCTTTCTTT; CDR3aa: CATSTKGTGEAFF
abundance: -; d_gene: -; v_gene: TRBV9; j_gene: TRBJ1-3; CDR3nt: TGTGCCAGCAGCTCCAGACAGGTCTATGCTGGAAACACCATATATTTT; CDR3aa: CASSSRQVYAGNTIYF
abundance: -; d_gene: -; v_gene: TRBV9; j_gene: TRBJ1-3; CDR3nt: TGTGCCAGCAGCCGGACGGAGGATCCCATATATTTT; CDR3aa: CASSRTEDPIYF
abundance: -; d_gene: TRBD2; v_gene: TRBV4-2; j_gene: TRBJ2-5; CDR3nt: TGTGCCAGCAGCCAAGGCCCCCGAGCGGGGGACGTCCAAGAGACCCAGTACTTC; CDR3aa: CASSQGPRAGDVQETQYF
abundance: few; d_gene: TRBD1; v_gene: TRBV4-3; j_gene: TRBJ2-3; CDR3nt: TGCGCCAGCAGCCAAGACCGGATGACAGGGGGCACAGATACGCAGTATTTT; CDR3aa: CASSQDRMTGGTDTQYF
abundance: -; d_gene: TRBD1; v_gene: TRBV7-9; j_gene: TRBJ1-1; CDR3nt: TGTGCCAGCAGCTGGGGTTCGGCACAGGGGTATACTGAAGCTTTCTTT; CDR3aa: CASSWGSAQGYTEAFF